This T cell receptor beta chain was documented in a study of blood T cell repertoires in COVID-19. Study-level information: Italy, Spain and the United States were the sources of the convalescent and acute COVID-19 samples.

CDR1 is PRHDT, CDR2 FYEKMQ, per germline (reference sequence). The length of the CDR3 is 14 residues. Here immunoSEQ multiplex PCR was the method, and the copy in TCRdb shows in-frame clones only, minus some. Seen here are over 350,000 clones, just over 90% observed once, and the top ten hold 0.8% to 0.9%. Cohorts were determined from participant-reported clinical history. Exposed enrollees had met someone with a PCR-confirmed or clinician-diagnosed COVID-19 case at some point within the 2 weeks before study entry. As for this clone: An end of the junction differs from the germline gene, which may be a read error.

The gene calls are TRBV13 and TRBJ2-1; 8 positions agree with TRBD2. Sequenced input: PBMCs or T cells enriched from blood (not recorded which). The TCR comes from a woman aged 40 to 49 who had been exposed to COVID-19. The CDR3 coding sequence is TGTGCCAGCAGCCGCTGGACTAGCTACGATGAGCAGTTCTTC. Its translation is CASSRWTSYDEQFF.